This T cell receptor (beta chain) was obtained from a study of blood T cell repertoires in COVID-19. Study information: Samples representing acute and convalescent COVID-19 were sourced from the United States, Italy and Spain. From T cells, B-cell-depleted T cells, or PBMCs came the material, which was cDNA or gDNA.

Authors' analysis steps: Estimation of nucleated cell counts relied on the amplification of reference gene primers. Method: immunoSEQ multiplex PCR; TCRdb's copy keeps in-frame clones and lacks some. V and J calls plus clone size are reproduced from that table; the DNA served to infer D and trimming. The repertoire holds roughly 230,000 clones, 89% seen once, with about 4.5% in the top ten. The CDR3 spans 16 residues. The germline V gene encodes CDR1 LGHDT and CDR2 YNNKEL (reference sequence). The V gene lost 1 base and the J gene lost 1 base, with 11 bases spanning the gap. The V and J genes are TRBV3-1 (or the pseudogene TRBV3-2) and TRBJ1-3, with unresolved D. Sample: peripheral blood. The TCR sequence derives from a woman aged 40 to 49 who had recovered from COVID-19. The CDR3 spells CASSQVPGASGNTIYF. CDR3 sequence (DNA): TGTGCCAGCAGCCAAGTCCCCGGAGCGTCTGGAAACACCATATATTTT.